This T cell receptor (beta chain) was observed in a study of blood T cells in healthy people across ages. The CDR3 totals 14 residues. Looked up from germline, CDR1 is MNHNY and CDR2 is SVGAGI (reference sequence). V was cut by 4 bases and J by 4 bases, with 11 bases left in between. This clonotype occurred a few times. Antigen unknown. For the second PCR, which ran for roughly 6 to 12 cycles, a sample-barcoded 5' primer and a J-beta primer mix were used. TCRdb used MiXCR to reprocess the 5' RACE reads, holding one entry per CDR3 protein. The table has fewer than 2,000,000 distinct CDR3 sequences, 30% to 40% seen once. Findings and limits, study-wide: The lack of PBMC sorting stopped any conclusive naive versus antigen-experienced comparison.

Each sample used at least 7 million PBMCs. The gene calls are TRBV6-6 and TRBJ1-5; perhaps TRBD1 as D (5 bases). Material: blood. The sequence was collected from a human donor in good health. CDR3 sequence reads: CASSFGGNNQPQHF. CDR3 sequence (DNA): TGTGCCAGCAGTTTCGGGGGAAATAATCAGCCCCAGCATTTT.